The source of this TCR beta chain is a study of cytomegalovirus exposure and HLA in healthy donors. Losses at the gene ends were 3 bases for V and 4 bases for J; bases not matched to a gene: 14. The CDR3 has 17 residues. Germline-derived CDR1 and CDR2 are SGHNT and YYREEE (reference sequence). Use of 60 Vbeta and 13 Jbeta primers characterized the PCR. The protocol was immunoSEQ multiplex PCR, while the TCRdb copy is restricted to in-frame clones and leaves out a portion. The sample carries about 300,000 clones, roughly 85% recorded once. The V and J genes are TRBV5-4 and TRBJ1-1; 8 nucleotides agree with TRBD1. The sequencing input was PBMCs. This receptor was obtained from a middle-aged man in good health and CMV-seropositive. Written as DNA, the CDR3 is TGTGCCAGCAGCTCACAGGGGGAGTTTTCAATAGGCACTGAAGCTTTCTTT. Its translation is CASSSQGEFSIGTEAFF. Full variable domain (outside the CDR3, taken from reference TRBV5-4 and TRBJ1-1): ETGVTQSPTHLIKTRGQQVTLRCSSQSGHNTVSWYQQALGQGPQFIFQYYREEENGRGNFPPRFSGLQFPNYSSELNVNALELDDSALYLCASSSQGEFSIGTEAFFGQGTRLTVV.